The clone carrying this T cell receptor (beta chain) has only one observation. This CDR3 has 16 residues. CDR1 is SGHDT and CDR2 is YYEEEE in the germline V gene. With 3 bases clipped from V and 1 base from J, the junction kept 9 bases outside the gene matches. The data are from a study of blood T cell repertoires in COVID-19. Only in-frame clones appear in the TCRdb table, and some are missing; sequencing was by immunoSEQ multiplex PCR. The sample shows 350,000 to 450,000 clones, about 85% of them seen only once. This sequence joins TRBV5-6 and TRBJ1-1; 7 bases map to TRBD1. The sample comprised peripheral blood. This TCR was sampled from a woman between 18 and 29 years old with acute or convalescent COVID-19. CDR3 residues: CASSSYTGTANTEAFF. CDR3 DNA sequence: TGTGCCAGCAGCTCCTATACCGGGACAGCGAACACTGAAGCTTTCTTT.